The 26 T cell receptor beta chains below all came from one sample that was sequenced in a study of identical twins. TCRdb analysed the 5' RACE reads with MiXCR anew, one entry per CDR3 protein. The top ten clones hold more than 6% of a sample with about 330,000 distinct CDR3 sequences, over 9% of them seen once. These data were also reused for a study on yellow fever vaccine responses in identical twins.

The sample taken for sequencing was CD8+ T cells sorted from blood. Receptors originate from a woman in her late teens or twenties in good health.

The chain combines TRBV7-9 with TRBJ2-7; TRBD1 aligns across 12 bases. This CDR3 spans 15 amino acids. Germline V gives CDR1 SEHNR, CDR2 FQNEAQ (reference sequence). The V gene end was trimmed by 4 bases and the J gene end by 5 bases; junction bases not matched to a gene: 6. CDR3: CASSSGQGASNEQYF. The CDR3 bases are TGTGCCAGCAGCTCGGGACAGGGGGCTTCGAACGAGCAGTACTTC.

CDR3: CASSVGSGGSLYNEQFF. CDR3 sequence (DNA): TGTGCCAGCAGCGTAGGGAGCGGGGGGTCCCTCTACAATGAGCAGTTCTTC. The gene calls are TRBV9 and TRBJ2-1, with TRBD2 matching 9 bases. V gave up 0 bases and J gave up 3 bases; unmatched junction bases: 7. Looked up from germline, CDR1 is SGDLS and CDR2 is YYNGEE. The CDR3 is 17 residues long.

This clonotype was detected only a few times. V gene TRBV12-3 or TRBV12-4 combines with J gene TRBJ2-2; no reliable D call. V shed 4 bases and J shed 3 bases, with 9 bases lying between them. The CDR3 runs to 14 residues. The CDR3 nucleotides read TGTGCCAGCAGTTATAACACTCACACCGGGGAGCTGTTTTTT. It specifies CASSYNTHTGELFF.

This clonotype was counted ten times or more. DNA of the CDR3: TGTGCCAGCAGTTTGACTAGCGGGAGATTGGACAATGAGCAGTTCTTC. Protein sequence: CASSLTSGRLDNEQFF. V gene TRBV12-3 or TRBV12-4 combines with J gene TRBJ2-1; TRBD2 aligns across 12 bases. The CDR3 runs 16 residues. The V gene end was trimmed by 3 bases and the J gene end by 5 bases; junction bases not matched to a gene: 5.

In this sample, this clonotype turned up many times. This rearrangement joins TRBV7-9 to TRBJ2-1; TRBD1 agrees at 7 bases. Trimming cost V 5 bases and J 3 bases; bases outside gene matches: 7. CDR3 length: 15 amino acids. Germline lookup yields CDR1 SEHNR and CDR2 FQNEAQ (reference sequence). CDR3 coding DNA: TGTGCCAGCAGCCAACCGGGACAGCGCTACAATGAGCAGTTCTTC. Translating it yields CASSQPGQRYNEQFF.

The rearrangement uses TRBV7-6 and TRBJ1-2; perhaps TRBD1 as D (5 bases). The CDR3 totals 17 residues. Trimming removed 0 bases from V and 4 bases from J, with 18 bases in between. CDR1 is SGHVS and CDR2 is FNYEAQ in the germline V gene. The CDR3 region has the DNA TGTGCCAGCAGCTTAGCTCGCGGGCAGGGTGACGCCTATGGCTACACCTTC. It is translated as CASSLARGQGDAYGYTF.

The chain is built from TRBV12-3 or TRBV12-4 and TRBJ2-1, with 7 bases fitting TRBD2. V gave up 7 bases and J gave up 9 bases; unmatched junction bases: 6. The CDR3 runs 12 residues. The CDR3 nucleotides are TGTGCCAGCATCACGGGGGGTGGTGAGCAGTTCTTC. Protein product: CASITGGGEQFF.

In its sample, this clonotype was seen a few times. The rearrangement uses TRBV7-9 and TRBJ2-3, with D perhaps TRBD1 or TRBD2 (5 bases each). The CDR3 sequence is 16 residues long. Germline CDR1 is SEHNR and CDR2 is FQNEAQ (reference sequence). V was clipped by 4 bases and J by 0 bases, with 14 bases between them. CDR3 loop: CASSSPGRRSTDTQYF. The DNA of the CDR3 is TGTGCCAGCAGCTCTCCGGGACGGAGGAGCACAGATACGCAGTATTTT.

The J gene is TRBJ2-7, the V gene TRBV7-9; TRBD1 or TRBD2 may be the D gene (5 bases each). Germline CDR1 SEHNR, CDR2 FQNEAQ (reference sequence). V was trimmed by 4 bases and J by 0 bases, leaving 16 bases between them. The CDR3 has 16 amino acids. The CDR3 protein is CASSWGRPAASYEQYF. CDR3 bases: TGTGCCAGCAGCTGGGGGAGACCAGCGGCCTCCTACGAGCAGTACTTC.

This clonotype was counted only a few times. V gene TRBV20-1 combines with J gene TRBJ2-3; 7 bases agree with TRBD2. Germline assignment: CDR1 DFQATT and CDR2 SNEGSKA (reference sequence). V shed 5 bases and J 5 bases; nucleotides not matched to a gene: 10. The CDR3 runs to 14 residues. The CDR3 coding sequence is TGCAGTGCTGGAGGGGCGGGAGTTGGAGATACGCAGTATTTT. It is translated as CSAGGAGVGDTQYF.

Only a few counts were recorded for this clonotype. The rearrangement links TRBV7-9 to TRBJ1-6, with D perhaps matching TRBD1 (6 bases). The germline gives CDR1 SEHNR, CDR2 FQNEAQ (reference sequence). The length of the CDR3 is 12 residues. The V gene lost 9 bases and the J gene lost 6 bases, with 9 bases spanning the gap. The CDR3 here is CASGGGNSPLHF. The CDR3 region has the DNA TGTGCCAGTGGAGGGGGTAATTCACCCCTCCACTTT.

This clonotype was counted many times. V usage is TRBV7-9 and J usage is TRBJ2-7; D unclear. CDR1 SEHNR and CDR2 FQNEAQ come from the germline V gene (reference sequence). The CDR3 is 13 amino acids. Trimming removed 1 base from V and 6 bases from J, with 10 bases in between. CDR3 bases: TGTGCCAGCAGCTTAGGCGTGGATCGCGAGCAGTACTTC. This encodes CASSLGVDREQYF. Based on the CDR3 plus reference TRBV7-9 and TRBJ2-7, the full variable domain is DTGVSQNPRHKITKRGQNVTFRCDPISEHNRLYWYRQTLGQGPEFLTYFQNEAQLEKSRLLSDRFSAERPKGSFSTLEIQRTEQGDSAMYLCASSLGVDREQYFGPGTRLTVT.

V usage is TRBV25-1 and J usage is TRBJ2-3; D is uncertain. This CDR3 has 14 residues. Trimming removed 1 base at V and 3 bases at J, with 8 bases between. Germline CDR1 reads MGHDK; CDR2 reads SYGVNS. CDR3 sequence: CASSELLGTDTQYF. CDR3 coding DNA: TGTGCCAGCAGTGAATTGCTGGGGACAGATACGCAGTATTTT.

This sequence joins TRBV7-8 and TRBJ1-5, with 7 bases matching TRBD1. J gave up 2 bases and V 5 bases, and 15 bases lay outside the gene matches. The length of the CDR3 is 18 residues. The V gene's germline CDR1 is SGHVS and CDR2 FQNEAQ. The CDR3 DNA reads as TGTGCCAGCAGCAATGACAGGGCCGCCGCGTTAGGCAATCAGCCCCAGCATTTT. It is translated as CASSNDRAAALGNQPQHF.

V usage is TRBV12-3 or TRBV12-4 and J usage is TRBJ2-5, with 10 bases aligning to TRBD1. The J segment lost 2 bases and the V segment lost 5 bases, leaving 20 bases of the junction unmatched. The CDR3 sequence is 20 residues long. The CDR3 loop is CASSPPLEDRGVGFQETQYF. The CDR3 DNA sequence: TGTGCCAGCAGTCCTCCATTAGAGGACAGGGGGGTAGGCTTTCAAGAGACCCAGTACTTC.

This chain links TRBV20-1 with TRBJ1-1; D is unresolved. V was pared by 2 bases and J by 3 bases, with 7 bases between. Germline V CDR1 and CDR2: DFQATT, SNEGSKA (reference sequence). CDR3 length: 12 amino acids. The CDR3 sequence is CSARWVDTEAFF. The CDR3 DNA reads TGCAGTGCTAGATGGGTCGACACTGAAGCTTTCTTT.

The table lists this clonotype with many counts. V usage is TRBV15 and J usage is TRBJ2-1; TRBD2 is a possible D gene (5 bases). The CDR3 spans 13 residues. Germline loops: CDR1 LNHNV, CDR2 YYDKDF (reference sequence). The V end lost 3 bases, the J end lost 5 bases, and 8 bases lay between the germline ends. The CDR3 sequence is CATSRGENNEQFF. The DNA of the CDR3 is TGTGCCACCAGCAGGGGAGAGAACAATGAGCAGTTCTTC.

The gene calls are TRBV20-1 and TRBJ2-1; 8 nucleotides match TRBD2. The germline V gene has CDR1 DFQATT and CDR2 SNEGSKA (reference sequence). Germline trimming cut 2 bases from V and 9 bases from J; bases unmatched to any gene: 6. The CDR3 has 13 residues. The CDR3 coding sequence is TGCAGTGCTAGAAAGGAGACTAGCGTTGAGCAGTTCTTC. Translating gives CSARKETSVEQFF.

The rearrangement joins TRBV20-1 to TRBJ2-7; D may be TRBD2 (6 bases). The V gene's germline CDR1 is DFQATT and CDR2 SNEGSKA (reference sequence). This CDR3 comprises 13 residues. Trimming cost V 2 bases and J 3 bases, with 11 bases left between them. The CDR3 bases are TGCAGTGCTAGACCTACTAGCAACTACGAGCAGTACTTC. Its protein product is CSARPTSNYEQYF.

This chain joins TRBV27 and TRBJ2-3; tentative D call: TRBD1 (5 bases). The CDR3 is 13 residues long. From germline, CDR1 is MNHEY and CDR2 SMNVEV (reference sequence). V was shortened by 3 bases and J by 6 bases, with 10 bases between the two germline ends. CDR3 nucleotides: TGTGCCAGCAGTTTGAAGTCAGGGGATACGCAGTATTTT. It codes for CASSLKSGDTQYF.

V and J are TRBV5-1 and TRBJ1-2, with D unclear. CDR1 is SGHRS, CDR2 YFSETQ, per germline. Trimming pared 0 bases from V and 8 bases from J, leaving 8 bases between. The CDR3 length is 12 residues. The CDR3 DNA reads as TGCGCCAGCAGCTTGGACCAGCGCGGCTACACCTTC. Protein: CASSLDQRGYTF.

Many counts were recorded for this clonotype. This sequence joins TRBV5-6 and TRBJ1-2; a possible D gene is TRBD1 (5 bases). The germline CDR1 and CDR2 sequences are SGHDT and YYEEEE. V was shortened by 1 base and J by 6 bases, with 7 bases between the two germline ends. The CDR3 totals 12 residues. The CDR3 loop reads CASSLLQDGYTF. The CDR3 DNA follows: TGTGCCAGCAGCTTGTTACAGGATGGCTACACCTTC.

The rearrangement joins TRBV14 to TRBJ1-1; no firm D call. Germline V gene data show CDR1 as SGHDN and CDR2 as FVKESK. V was pared by 1 base and J by 0 bases, with 9 bases between. This CDR3 has 15 amino acids. In DNA, the CDR3 is TGTGCCAGCAGCCAAGTAGCGGGTATGAACACTGAAGCTTTCTTT. This translates into CASSQVAGMNTEAFF.

In its sample, this clonotype was seen a few times. The rearrangement joins TRBV10-3 to TRBJ2-2; a possible D gene is TRBD2 (5 bases). The V gene lost 0 bases and the J gene lost 3 bases, with 8 bases spanning the gap. Germline CDR1 is ENHRY and CDR2 is SYGVKD. This CDR3 comprises 15 residues. The CDR3 region is CAISESSGDTGELFF. CDR3 DNA sequence: TGTGCCATCAGTGAGTCGTCCGGGGACACCGGGGAGCTGTTTTTT.

Only a few counts were recorded for this clonotype. The chain links TRBV5-1 to TRBJ2-3, with D perhaps matching TRBD2 (5 bases). This CDR3 contains 12 residues. V was pared by 7 bases and J by 6 bases, with 12 bases between. CDR1 is SGHRS, CDR2 YFSETQ, per germline. CDR3 bases: TGCGCCAGCGATGATCCGGGGGATACGCAGTATTTT. It codes for CASDDPGDTQYF.

This clonotype was detected a few times. The chain carries TRBV28 and TRBJ1-1; D is possibly TRBD1 (6 bases). CDR3 length equals 15 residues. CDR1 is MDHEN and CDR2 is SYDVKM in the germline V gene. V gave up 5 bases and J gave up 5 bases, with 18 bases separating them. The CDR3 loop reads CASSPQPQGGTEAFF. Here the CDR3 DNA reads TGTGCCAGCAGTCCCCAACCACAGGGAGGGACTGAAGCTTTCTTT. The complete variable domain, with remaining parts taken from reference TRBV28 and TRBJ1-1, reads DVKVTQSSRYLVKRTGEKVFLECVQDMDHENMFWYRQDPGLGLRLIYFSYDVKMKEKGDIPEGYSVSREKKERFSLILESASTNQTSMYLCASSPQPQGGTEAFFGQGTRLTVV.